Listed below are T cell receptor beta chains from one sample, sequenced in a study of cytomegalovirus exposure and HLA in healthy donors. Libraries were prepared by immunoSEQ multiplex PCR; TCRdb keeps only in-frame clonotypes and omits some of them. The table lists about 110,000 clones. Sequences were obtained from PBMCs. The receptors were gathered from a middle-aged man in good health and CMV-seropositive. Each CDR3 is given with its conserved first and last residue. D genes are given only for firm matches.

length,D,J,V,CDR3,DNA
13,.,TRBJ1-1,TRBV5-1,CASSFSTGTEAFF,TGCGCCAGCAGCTTTTCAACGGGGACTGAAGCTTTCTTT
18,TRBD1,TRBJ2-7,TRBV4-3,CASSQDRGGQGRYYEQYF,TGCGCCAGCAGCCAAGATCGGGGGGGACAGGGGCGATACTACGAGCAGTACTTC
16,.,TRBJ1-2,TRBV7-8,CASSLTPAVPNYGYTF,TGTGCCAGCAGCTTGACCCCCGCGGTGCCTAACTATGGCTACACCTTC
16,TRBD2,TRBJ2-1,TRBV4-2,CASSQDLTSGYNEQFF,TGTGCCAGCAGCCAAGATCTGACTAGCGGCTACAATGAGCAGTTCTTC
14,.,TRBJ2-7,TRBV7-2,CASSLGRGNYEQYF,TGTGCCAGCAGCTTAGGGCGCGGGAACTACGAGCAGTACTTC
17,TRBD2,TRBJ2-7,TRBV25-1,CATSLGTSGRVGHEQYF,TGTGCCACCTCCCTGGGGACTAGCGGGAGAGTCGGGCACGAGCAGTACTTC
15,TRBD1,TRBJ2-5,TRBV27,CASSSRQGAGETQYF,TGTGCCAGCAGTTCAAGACAGGGGGCGGGGGAGACCCAGTACTTC
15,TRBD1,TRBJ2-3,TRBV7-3,CASRLRDRESDTQYF,TGTGCCAGCAGACTCCGGGACAGGGAGTCAGATACGCAGTATTTT
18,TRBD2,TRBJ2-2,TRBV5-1,CASSSGLAGGFGTGELFF,TGCGCCAGCAGCTCAGGACTAGCGGGAGGGTTTGGCACCGGGGAGCTGTTTTTT
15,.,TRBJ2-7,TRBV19,CASSIGGRENYEQYF,TGTGCCAGTAGTATAGGGGGCAGGGAAAACTACGAGCAGTACTTC
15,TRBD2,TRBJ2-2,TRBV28,CASSRTSGLAGELFF,TGTGCCAGCAGTCGGACTAGCGGGTTGGCCGGGGAGCTGTTTTTT
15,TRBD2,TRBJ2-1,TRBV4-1,CASSQVTSVPNEQFF,TGCGCCAGCAGCCAAGTTACTAGCGTTCCGAATGAGCAGTTCTTC
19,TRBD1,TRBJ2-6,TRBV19,CASRPAVRTGGTGANVLTF,TGTGCCAGTAGACCAGCGGTGCGGACAGGGGGGACTGGGGCCAACGTCCTGACTTTC
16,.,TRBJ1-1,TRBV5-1,CASSLLPPEANTEAFF,TGCGCCAGCAGCTTGCTTCCCCCCGAGGCGAACACTGAAGCTTTCTTT
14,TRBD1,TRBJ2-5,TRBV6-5,CASSRGTGQETQYF,TGTGCCAGCAGTCGCGGGACAGGGCAAGAGACCCAGTACTTC
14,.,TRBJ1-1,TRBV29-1,CSVESTGSATEAFF,TGCAGCGTTGAAAGTACGGGATCGGCCACTGAAGCTTTCTTT